The text below deals with one T cell receptor beta chain. The table came from immunoSEQ multiplex PCR; TCRdb's copy has only in-frame clones and leaves some out. Of about 2.5 million clones listed, just under 95% are singletons. The CDR3 totals 13 residues. The V gene's germline CDR1 is SGHTA and CDR2 FQGTGA. With 4 bases removed from V and 5 bases from J, the gap between germline ends came to 10 bases. These data come from a study of shared clonotypes between healthy human individuals. This TCR was recovered from a man younger than 30 in good health. Some clones in this sample may be carry-over from other donors' samples. What was sequenced was naive CD4+ T cells from PBMCs. The subset: CD45RA+ positively selected. V usage is TRBV7-3 and J usage is TRBJ2-3; either TRBD1 or TRBD2 may fit D (6 bases each). The CDR3 region is CASSSGGGDTQYF. CDR3 bases: TGTGCCAGCAGCTCCGGAGGGGGAGATACGCAGTATTTT. Based on the CDR3 plus reference TRBV7-3 and TRBJ2-3, the full variable domain is GAGVSQTPSNKVTEKGKYVELRCDPISGHTALYWYRQSLGQGPEFLIYFQGTGAADDSGLPNDRFFAVRPEGSVSTLKIQRTERGDSAVYLCASSSGGGDTQYFGPGTRLTVL.